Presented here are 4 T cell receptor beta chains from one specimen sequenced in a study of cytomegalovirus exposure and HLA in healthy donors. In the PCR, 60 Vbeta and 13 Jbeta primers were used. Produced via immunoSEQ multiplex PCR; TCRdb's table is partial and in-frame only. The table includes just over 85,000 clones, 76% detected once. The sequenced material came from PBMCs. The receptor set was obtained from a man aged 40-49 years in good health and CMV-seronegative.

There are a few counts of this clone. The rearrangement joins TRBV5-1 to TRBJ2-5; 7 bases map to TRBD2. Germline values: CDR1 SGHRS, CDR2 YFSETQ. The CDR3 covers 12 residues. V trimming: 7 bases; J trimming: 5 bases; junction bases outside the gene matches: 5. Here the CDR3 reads CASLGGIETQYF. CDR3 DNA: TGCGCCAGCCTGGGAGGGATTGAGACCCAGTACTTC.

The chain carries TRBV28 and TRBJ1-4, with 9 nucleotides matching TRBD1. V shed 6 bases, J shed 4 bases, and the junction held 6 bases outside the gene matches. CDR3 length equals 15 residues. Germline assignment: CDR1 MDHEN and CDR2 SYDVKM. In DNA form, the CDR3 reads TGTGCCAGCAGACGACAGGGGGGTCTTAATGAAAAACTGTTTTTT. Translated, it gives CASRRQGGLNEKLFF.

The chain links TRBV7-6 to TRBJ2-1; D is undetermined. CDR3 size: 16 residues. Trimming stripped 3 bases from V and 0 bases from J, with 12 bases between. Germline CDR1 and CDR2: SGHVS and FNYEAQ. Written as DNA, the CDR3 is TGTGCCAGCAGCTTCTCAGGCTACTCCTCCTACAATGAGCAGTTCTTC. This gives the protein CASSFSGYSSYNEQFF.

The CDR3 DNA sequence: TGTGCTAGTGGTTTGGTCCCCGGGGGCATTCAGTACTTC. It yields the protein CASGLVPGGIQYF. The chain couples TRBV12-5 to TRBJ2-4; the D gene is possibly TRBD2 (6 bases). Germline values: CDR1 LGHNT, CDR2 FRNRAP. CDR3 length: 13 residues. Trimming removed 0 bases at V and 9 bases at J, with 9 bases between. The full variable domain, with the rest looked up from reference TRBV12-5 and TRBJ2-4, is DARVTQTPRHKVTEMGQEVTMRCQPILGHNTVFWYRQTMMQGLELLAYFRNRAPLDDSGMPKDRFSAEMPDATLATLKIQPSEPRDSAVYFCASGLVPGGIQYFGAGTRLSVL.